The 5 T cell receptor beta chains in this list originate from one sample, sequenced in a study of blood T cell repertoires in COVID-19. Libraries were prepared by immunoSEQ multiplex PCR; TCRdb keeps only in-frame clonotypes and omits some of them. The sample yields 150,000 or so clones, approximately 85% seen once. The sample consisted of peripheral blood. These receptors were obtained from a man aged 60-69 years who had recovered from COVID-19.

This clone was counted a single time. The genes are TRBV4-2 and TRBJ2-5, with 9 bases that match TRBD1. Germline loops: CDR1 LGHNA, CDR2 YNFKEQ. The J segment lost 5 bases and the V segment lost 4 bases, leaving 8 bases of the junction unmatched. This CDR3 contains 15 residues. The CDR3 spells CASSPRQGVAETQYF. In nucleotides, the CDR3 is TGTGCCAGCAGCCCTCGACAGGGGGTTGCGGAGACCCAGTACTTC.

This rearrangement joins TRBV5-1 to TRBJ1-2; possible D gene TRBD1, 5 bases. V shed 0 bases and J shed 0 bases, with 12 bases lying between them. Germline-derived CDR1 and CDR2 are SGHRS and YFSETQ. The CDR3 runs to 16 residues. The CDR3 DNA reads TGCGCCAGCAGCTTGGTTCCGACAGCCTCTAACTATGGCTACACCTTC. As protein: CASSLVPTASNYGYTF.

The chain joins TRBV10-3 to TRBJ2-1; 7 positions match TRBD1. There are 15 residues in the CDR3. With 2 bases clipped from V and 8 bases from J, the junction kept 9 bases outside the gene matches. Germline V gives CDR1 ENHRY, CDR2 SYGVKD. CDR3: CAISERQGVSDEQFF. The CDR3 DNA is TGTGCCATCAGTGAGAGACAGGGTGTCAGCGATGAGCAGTTCTTC.

The chain employs TRBV9 and TRBJ2-7; a weak D match, TRBD2 (5 bases). Looked up from germline, CDR1 is SGDLS and CDR2 is YYNGEE. The ends were cut back, 3 bases at V and 1 base at J, with 5 bases in the middle. This CDR3 is built from 12 residues. The CDR3 sequence: CASSGGSYEQYF. The CDR3 nucleotides are TGTGCCAGCAGCGGAGGGTCCTACGAGCAGTACTTC.

The J gene is TRBJ1-5, the V gene TRBV25-1; D might be TRBD1 (5 bases). The V gene's germline CDR1 is MGHDK and CDR2 SYGVNS. The CDR3 is 16 amino acids. Trimming left V 5 bases short and J 3 bases short, with 17 bases between. CDR3 nucleotides: TGTGCCAGCAGTCCTCCTACTAAAGGGGACAATCAGCCCCAGCATTTT. Its protein product is CASSPPTKGDNQPQHF.